The rows below give T cell receptor beta chains drawn from one sample of a study of shared clonotypes between healthy human individuals. Using immunoSEQ multiplex PCR, the repertoire was profiled, and TCRdb retains in-frame clones only, with some absent. There are about 1 million clones in the sample; 70% to 80% occur only once, and approximately 1.5% lies in the top ten. The sequencing input was memory CD4+ T cells sorted from blood. All receptors come from a man between 18 and 35 years old in good health. Both conserved end residues are part of each CDR3. The order of the fields is D gene, clone size, V gene, J gene, CDR3 DNA, CDR3 protein. A D gene is named only where the DNA matches it firmly. The size field is filled for only some rows; it gives once, few, many or a size class.

d_gene: TRBD2
abundance: many
v_gene: TRBV11-2
j_gene: TRBJ2-2
CDR3nt: TGTGCCAGCAGACTCGGGACTAGCGGGTCCGGGGAGCTGTTTTTT
CDR3aa: CASRLGTSGSGELFF

d_gene: .
abundance: few
v_gene: TRBV21-1
j_gene: TRBJ1-4
CDR3nt: TGTGCCAGCAGCAAGGGGGATACAGGGGTCAATGAAAAACTGTTTTTT
CDR3aa: CASSKGDTGVNEKLFF

d_gene: .
abundance: .
v_gene: TRBV30
j_gene: TRBJ2-1
CDR3nt: TGTGCCTGGCAAACCGGGGGGCCCGACCGCAATGAGCAGTTCTTC
CDR3aa: CAWQTGGPDRNEQFF

d_gene: .
abundance: .
v_gene: TRBV30
j_gene: TRBJ1-2
CDR3nt: TGTGCCTGGAGTGTACAGAGGGGATTCTATGGCTACACCTTC
CDR3aa: CAWSVQRGFYGYTF

d_gene: .
abundance: .
v_gene: TRBV19
j_gene: TRBJ1-3
CDR3nt: TGTGCCAGTACCAGGACAGCGAACTCTGGAAACACCATATATTTT
CDR3aa: CASTRTANSGNTIYF

d_gene: .
abundance: .
v_gene: TRBV12-5
j_gene: TRBJ2-2
CDR3nt: TGTGCTAGTGGTTTGGTCGGCCCAGGCGGGGAGCTGTTTTTT
CDR3aa: CASGLVGPGGELFF

d_gene: .
abundance: .
v_gene: TRBV18
j_gene: TRBJ2-4
CDR3nt: TGTGCCAGCTCACCAACAGGGTCCAAAAACATTCAGTACTTC
CDR3aa: CASSPTGSKNIQYF

d_gene: .
abundance: many
v_gene: TRBV4-3
j_gene: TRBJ2-7
CDR3nt: TGCGCCAGCAGTGTGAGGGGGGAGGCCTCCTACGAGCAGTACTTC
CDR3aa: CASSVRGEASYEQYF

d_gene: .
abundance: .
v_gene: TRBV18
j_gene: TRBJ1-2
CDR3nt: TGTGCCAGCTCACCACAACAGGAGGCCTATGGCTACACCTTC
CDR3aa: CASSPQQEAYGYTF

d_gene: .
abundance: .
v_gene: TRBV5-5
j_gene: TRBJ1-1
CDR3nt: TGTGCCAGCAGCTTTAGTCGGGGGAACACTGAAGCTTTCTTT
CDR3aa: CASSFSRGNTEAFF

d_gene: .
abundance: .
v_gene: TRBV28
j_gene: TRBJ1-1
CDR3nt: TGTGCCAGCAGTGCTCGGCGGGGGCGGAACACTGAAGCTTTCTTT
CDR3aa: CASSARRGRNTEAFF

d_gene: .
abundance: .
v_gene: TRBV10-3
j_gene: TRBJ2-6
CDR3nt: TGTGCCATCAGTGAGAGCCGTTCTGGGGCCAACGTCCTGACTTTC
CDR3aa: CAISESRSGANVLTF

d_gene: TRBD2
abundance: .
v_gene: TRBV11-1
j_gene: TRBJ2-7
CDR3nt: TGTGCCAGCAGCTTAACTAGCGGGGGGAGCTCCTACGAGCAGTACTTC
CDR3aa: CASSLTSGGSSYEQYF

d_gene: TRBD1
abundance: .
v_gene: TRBV15
j_gene: TRBJ1-1
CDR3nt: TGTGCCACCAGTTCCCAGGGGGTCCTGAACACTGAAGCTTTCTTT
CDR3aa: CATSSQGVLNTEAFF

d_gene: TRBD2
abundance: .
v_gene: TRBV9
j_gene: TRBJ2-2
CDR3nt: TGTGCCAGCAGCTCAGGACTAGTTCTCGGGGAGCTGTTTTTT
CDR3aa: CASSSGLVLGELFF

d_gene: .
abundance: .
v_gene: TRBV6-4
j_gene: TRBJ2-7
CDR3nt: TGTGCCAGCAGTGACCGGAGCCTTTCCTACGAGCAGTACTTC
CDR3aa: CASSDRSLSYEQYF

d_gene: TRBD1
abundance: .
v_gene: TRBV15
j_gene: TRBJ2-7
CDR3nt: TGTGCCACCAGCAGAGAGGTCAGGGGGTACACCTACGAGCAGTACTTC
CDR3aa: CATSREVRGYTYEQYF

d_gene: TRBD1
abundance: .
v_gene: TRBV5-1
j_gene: TRBJ2-5
CDR3nt: TGCGCCAGCAGCTTGGCCGGGACAGGGTTGGGGGAGACCCAGTACTTC
CDR3aa: CASSLAGTGLGETQYF

d_gene: .
abundance: .
v_gene: TRBV5-1
j_gene: TRBJ2-1
CDR3nt: TGCGCCAGCAGCAGGGCCGGGGGTACCTACAATGAGCAGTTCTTC
CDR3aa: CASSRAGGTYNEQFF

d_gene: .
abundance: once
v_gene: TRBV6-6
j_gene: TRBJ2-7
CDR3nt: TGTGCCAGCAGTTACCCCACGATAACACTACCCTACGAGCAGTACTTC
CDR3aa: CASSYPTITLPYEQYF

d_gene: .
abundance: .
v_gene: TRBV4-1
j_gene: TRBJ2-7
CDR3nt: TGCGCCAGCAGCCGCCCAGGGGAAAACGAGCAGTACTTC
CDR3aa: CASSRPGENEQYF

d_gene: .
abundance: .
v_gene: TRBV5-1
j_gene: TRBJ1-2
CDR3nt: TGCGCCAGCAGCTTGGCCAGGGCCGAGAACTATGGCTACACCTTC
CDR3aa: CASSLARAENYGYTF

d_gene: .
abundance: .
v_gene: TRBV11-2
j_gene: TRBJ1-1
CDR3nt: TGTGCCAGCAGCTCCCTAGGCTGGGGCACTGAAGCTTTCTTT
CDR3aa: CASSSLGWGTEAFF

d_gene: .
abundance: .
v_gene: TRBV6-1
j_gene: TRBJ1-6
CDR3nt: TGTGCCAGCAGTGTTTTTTCTCCGGGTACTAATTCACCCCTCCACTTT
CDR3aa: CASSVFSPGTNSPLHF

d_gene: .
abundance: .
v_gene: TRBV5-1
j_gene: TRBJ1-2
CDR3nt: TGCGCCAGCAGCCAGGGAGGGAACTATGGCTACACCTTC
CDR3aa: CASSQGGNYGYTF

d_gene: TRBD1
abundance: few
v_gene: TRBV27
j_gene: TRBJ1-6
CDR3nt: TGTGCCAGCAGTCCAGGGGGTGGGAATTCACCCCTCCACTTT
CDR3aa: CASSPGGGNSPLHF

d_gene: TRBD2
abundance: .
v_gene: TRBV4-3
j_gene: TRBJ2-1
CDR3nt: TGCGCCAGCAGCCAAGGTCGAGGGACTAGCGGGATGAGGGATGAGCAGTTCTTC
CDR3aa: CASSQGRGTSGMRDEQFF

d_gene: .
abundance: .
v_gene: TRBV6-5
j_gene: TRBJ2-7
CDR3nt: TGTGCCATCAGAGGAAACTCCTACGAGCAGTACTTC
CDR3aa: CAIRGNSYEQYF

d_gene: TRBD1
abundance: .
v_gene: TRBV27
j_gene: TRBJ2-5
CDR3nt: TGTGCCAGCAGTTTATCGTGGCAGGGGGTTGAGACCCAGTACTTC
CDR3aa: CASSLSWQGVETQYF